What follows are 26 T cell receptor beta chains derived from one specimen sequenced in a study of blood T cell repertoires in COVID-19. Produced via immunoSEQ multiplex PCR; TCRdb's table is partial and in-frame only. The sample lists 60,000 or so clones, around 91% occurring once. What was sequenced was peripheral blood. The receptors come from a woman aged 55 to 70 with active COVID-19.

The V call is TRBV6-2 or TRBV6-3, the J call TRBJ2-1; tentatively, D is TRBD2 (6 bases). This CDR3 is built from 15 residues. V was pared by 3 bases and J by 5 bases, with 14 bases between. The V gene's germline CDR1 is MNHEY and CDR2 SVGEGT. CDR3 amino acids: CASSYLAEQNNEQFF. As DNA, the CDR3 is TGTGCCAGCAGTTATTTAGCGGAACAAAACAATGAGCAGTTCTTC.

The chain combines TRBV4-3 with TRBJ2-1; D is perhaps TRBD2 (6 bases). V gave up 1 base and J gave up 8 bases, with 12 bases separating them. The CDR3 has 14 residues. The germline V gene encodes CDR1 LGHNA and CDR2 YSLEER. The CDR3 region is CASSQGGTRHEQFF. As DNA, the CDR3 is TGCGCCAGCAGCCAAGGCGGGACTCGCCATGAGCAGTTCTTC.

This clone has a single count. The chain joins TRBV6-2 or TRBV6-3 to TRBJ2-1; D possibly corresponds to TRBD2 (5 bases). V was clipped by 2 bases and J by 10 bases, with 15 bases between them. The CDR3 length is 14 residues. The germline gives CDR1 MNHEY, CDR2 SVGEGT. CDR3 nucleotides: TGTGCCAGCAGTTACGCTACCCCCGGCGGGGAGCAGTTCTTC. This gives the protein CASSYATPGGEQFF.

The J gene is TRBJ1-4, the V gene TRBV18; TRBD1 agrees at 8 bases. V lost 8 bases to trimming and J lost 7 bases; unmatched junction nucleotides: 9. The CDR3 is 14 amino acids. Germline CDR1 reads KGHSH; CDR2 reads LQKENI. The CDR3 loop reads CASRQGRELEKLFF. The CDR3 coding sequence is TGTGCCAGCCGACAGGGGAGAGAGCTTGAAAAACTGTTTTTT.

J is TRBJ2-6 and V is TRBV9, with D hard to call. V gave up 4 bases and J gave up 0 bases, with 8 bases separating them. CDR3 length: 15 residues. In germline, CDR1 is SGDLS, CDR2 YYNGEE. This CDR3 is CASSPRVSGANVLTF. The CDR3 region has the DNA TGTGCCAGCAGCCCAAGAGTCTCTGGGGCCAACGTCCTGACTTTC.

The chain carries TRBV5-8 and TRBJ1-1, with D possibly being TRBD1 (5 bases). Germline V gives CDR1 SGHTS, CDR2 YDEGEE. This CDR3 spans 15 amino acids. V lost 2 bases to trimming and J lost 1 base, with 12 bases between them. CDR3 coding DNA: TGTGCCAGCAGCTTCCCGGGACTCAAGAACACTGAAGCTTTCTTT. This codes for CASSFPGLKNTEAFF.

The chain is built from TRBV6-4 and TRBJ1-5; TRBD1 agrees at 9 bases. The germline gives CDR1 MRHNA, CDR2 SNTAGT. This CDR3 is built from 17 residues. V lost 7 bases to trimming and J lost 2 bases; unmatched junction nucleotides: 12. This CDR3 is CASNLSGWTGGNQPQHF. CDR3 nucleotide sequence: TGTGCCAGCAATTTATCTGGTTGGACAGGGGGCAATCAGCCCCAGCATTTT.

There are a few counts of this clone. J is TRBJ1-5 and V is TRBV29-1; 8 nucleotides line up with TRBD1. The CDR3 covers 14 residues. CDR1 and CDR2 from the germline V gene are SQVTM and ANQGSEA. The trim removed 4 bases at V and 0 bases at J, leaving 2 bases unmatched. The DNA for the CDR3 is TGCAGCGTTGCAGGGGGCCGTAGCAATCAGCCCCAGCATTTT. It translates to CSVAGGRSNQPQHF.

This chain joins TRBV7-9 and TRBJ2-2; D unresolved. Trimming took 6 bases from V and 1 from J, leaving 9 bases between them. There are 14 residues in the CDR3. Germline V lookup: CDR1 SEHNR, CDR2 FQNEAQ (reference sequence). The CDR3 nucleotides read TGTGCCAGCAGGGCGCCGGGGAACACCGGGGAGCTGTTTTTT. It specifies CASRAPGNTGELFF. Full variable domain (rest looked up from reference TRBV7-9 and TRBJ2-2): DTGVSQNPRHKITKRGQNVTFRCDPISEHNRLYWYRQTLGQGPEFLTYFQNEAQLEKSRLLSDRFSAERPKGSFSTLEIQRTEQGDSAMYLCASRAPGNTGELFFGEGSRLTVL.

The chain joins TRBV19 to TRBJ2-3, with TRBD2 matching 14 bases. This CDR3 is 18 amino acids long. Losses at the gene ends were 6 bases for V and 0 bases for J; bases not matched to a gene: 8. The germline gives CDR1 LNHDA, CDR2 SQIVND (reference sequence). CDR3 nucleotides: TGTGCCAGTAGCAGAGGACTAGCGGGGGGCCTTAGCACAGATACGCAGTATTTT. It yields the protein CASSRGLAGGLSTDTQYF.

V and J are TRBV6-5 and TRBJ2-5; maybe TRBD2 (6 bases). V was clipped by 6 bases and J by 2 bases, with 10 bases between them. This CDR3 has 13 residues. Germline CDR1 MNHEY, CDR2 SVGAGI. CDR3 DNA: TGTGCCAGCAGGAGACTAGGGCAAGAGACCCAGTACTTC. It translates to CASRRLGQETQYF.

The chain employs TRBV3-1 (or the pseudogene TRBV3-2) and TRBJ1-3; D might be TRBD1 (5 bases). The germline V and J ends were trimmed by 5 bases and 1 base, with 9 bases remaining between them. The CDR3 runs to 14 residues. In germline, CDR1 is LGHDT, CDR2 YNNKEL (reference sequence). CDR3 nucleotides: TGTGCCAGCAGCACTACAGGTTCTGGAAACACCATATATTTT. Translation: CASSTTGSGNTIYF.

The chain recombines TRBV4-1 with TRBJ2-3, with TRBD1 as a possible D gene (6 bases). Trimming left V 0 bases short and J 13 bases short, with 26 bases between. The CDR3 has 17 amino acids. CDR1 and CDR2 from the germline V gene are MGHRA and YSYEKL. This CDR3 is CASSQDLRQGYLGWEYF. The DNA of the CDR3 is TGCGCCAGCAGCCAAGATTTGAGGCAGGGGTATTTGGGTTGGGAGTATTTT.

The chain combines TRBV9 with TRBJ2-3, with TRBD2 as a possible D gene (7 bases). V was trimmed by 0 bases and J by 2 bases, leaving 13 bases between them. This CDR3 spans 16 amino acids. The germline CDR1 and CDR2 sequences are SGDLS and YYNGEE. The CDR3 bases are TGTGCCAGCAGCGTAGAGGCGGGGGCTCTCACAGATACGCAGTATTTT. Its protein is CASSVEAGALTDTQYF.

DNA for the CDR3: TGTGCCACCAGTACTTCCTGGGCCCGCACAGATACGCAGTATTTT. It codes for CATSTSWARTDTQYF. The V and J genes are TRBV24-1 and TRBJ2-3; D gene uncertain. Between the trimmed V and J ends, which lost 6 bases and 1 base, there was a span of 13 bases. The germline gives CDR1 KGHDR, CDR2 SFDVKD. This CDR3 is built from 15 residues.

This clone has only one observation. This rearrangement joins TRBV10-3 to TRBJ2-1; 7 bases fit TRBD2. The germline gives CDR1 ENHRY, CDR2 SYGVKD. The CDR3 length is 15 residues. Unmatched junction bases numbered 9, after V lost 3 bases and J lost 7 bases. The CDR3 protein is CAISEQDGGGNEQFF. CDR3 in DNA: TGTGCCATCAGTGAACAGGATGGGGGGGGGAATGAGCAGTTCTTC.

The DNA of the CDR3 is TGTGCCAGCAGCGCCCGGGATCCGTCCTACGAGCAGTACTTC. Its protein is CASSARDPSYEQYF. This sequence joins TRBV9 and TRBJ2-7, with a weak D call TRBD2 (5 bases). V lost 3 bases to trimming and J lost 1 base, with 11 bases between them. Germline V gene sequence: CDR1 SGDLS, CDR2 YYNGEE. The CDR3 is 14 residues long.

The V gene is TRBV24-1, the J gene TRBJ2-3; 7 bases agree with TRBD1. Germline CDR1 reads KGHDR; CDR2 reads SFDVKD. V was pared by 7 bases and J by 1 base, with 4 bases of the junction left unmatched. This CDR3 contains 14 residues. The CDR3 coding sequence is TGTGCCACCAGGAGGGGGCAGGGCACAGATACGCAGTATTTT. Protein product: CATRRGQGTDTQYF.

The gene calls are TRBV5-4 and TRBJ1-2, with TRBD1 matching 8 bases. This CDR3 has 15 amino acids. The germline gives CDR1 SGHNT, CDR2 YYREEE (reference sequence). V lost 4 bases, J lost 3 bases, and 8 bases stayed unmatched. CDR3 protein: CASSLSGGADYGYTF. The DNA for the CDR3 is TGTGCCAGCAGCCTATCAGGGGGCGCTGACTATGGCTACACCTTC. The full variable domain, rest sourced from reference TRBV5-4 and TRBJ1-2, is ETGVTQSPTHLIKTRGQQVTLRCSSQSGHNTVSWYQQALGQGPQFIFQYYREEENGRGNFPPRFSGLQFPNYSSELNVNALELDDSALYLCASSLSGGADYGYTFGSGTRLTVV.

The J gene is TRBJ2-7, the V gene TRBV4-2; tentatively, D is TRBD2 (6 bases). The V end lost 4 bases, the J end lost 0 bases, and 19 bases lay between the germline ends. The CDR3 length is 17 residues. The germline CDR1 and CDR2 sequences are LGHNA and YNFKEQ. This chain's CDR3 is CASSLLSGDLGSYEQYF. The CDR3, as DNA: TGTGCCAGCAGCCTCCTTTCGGGGGACCTAGGCTCCTACGAGCAGTACTTC.

This clone is categorized as medium-sized (0.01 to 0.1%). V and J are TRBV4-1 and TRBJ1-5; a weak D match, TRBD1 (5 bases). CDR3 length: 15 amino acids. Germline assignment: CDR1 MGHRA and CDR2 YSYEKL. V lost 2 bases to trimming and J lost 4 bases, with 12 bases between them. CDR3 sequence: CASSQKGQVNQPQHF. DNA for the CDR3: TGCGCCAGCAGCCAAAAGGGGCAGGTTAATCAGCCCCAGCATTTT.

The V and J genes are TRBV4-1 and TRBJ2-7, with 8 bases fitting TRBD1. The CDR3 spans 14 residues. J lost 3 bases, V lost 3 bases, and 4 bases had no gene match. CDR1 MGHRA and CDR2 YSYEKL come from the germline V gene. CDR3 residues: CASSHLTGGYEQYF. Here the CDR3 DNA reads TGCGCCAGCAGCCATTTAACAGGGGGCTACGAGCAGTACTTC.

The gene calls are TRBV7-3 and TRBJ2-7; 8 nucleotides match TRBD1. Germline trimming cut 4 bases from V and 3 bases from J; bases unmatched to any gene: 11. CDR1 SGHTA and CDR2 FQGTGA come from the germline V gene. The CDR3 covers 16 residues. CDR3 nucleotides: TGTGCCAGCAGCTCCATGGACAGGGTGAGAGGCTACGAGCAGTACTTC. It translates to CASSSMDRVRGYEQYF.

This rearrangement joins TRBV4-3 to TRBJ1-6, with 7 bases identical to TRBD1. Germline loops: CDR1 LGHNA, CDR2 YSLEER. Germline trimming cut 0 bases from V and 10 bases from J; bases unmatched to any gene: 15. This CDR3 spans 18 amino acids. For the CDR3, the DNA is TGCGCCAGCAGCCAAGATCTTAACGCCCCGGACAGGCACTCACCCCTCCACTTT. Protein: CASSQDLNAPDRHSPLHF.

The V call is TRBV19, the J call TRBJ2-1; the D gene is possibly TRBD1 (5 bases). Germline CDR1 reads LNHDA; CDR2 reads SQIVND (reference sequence). This CDR3 spans 15 amino acids. Trimming stripped 7 bases from V and 9 bases from J, with 22 bases between. The CDR3 here is CASTLGAGWAAEQFF. The CDR3 DNA sequence: TGTGCCAGTACTCTCGGCGCAGGGTGGGCAGCTGAGCAGTTCTTC.

This rearrangement joins TRBV3-1 (or the pseudogene TRBV3-2) to TRBJ2-3, with a weak D call TRBD1 (6 bases). The CDR3 is 13 amino acids. Between the trimmed V and J ends, which lost 0 bases and 9 bases, there was a span of 10 bases. Germline CDR1 is LGHDT and CDR2 is YNNKEL (reference sequence). This CDR3 reads CASSQEARGTQYF. As DNA, the CDR3 is TGTGCCAGCAGCCAAGAGGCAAGGGGGACGCAGTATTTT.